This TCR beta chain was obtained from a study of neurological immune-mediated disorders. From germline, CDR1 is DFQATT and CDR2 SNEGSKA (reference sequence). This CDR3 has 15 amino acids. The junction had 9 bases not matched to a gene; V was cut back by 0 bases and J by 9 bases. TCRdb analysed the 5' RACE reads with MiXCR anew, one entry per CDR3 protein. The table has approximately 44,000 distinct CDR3 sequences, around 5.3% seen once. This clonotype was counted at least ten times. The TCR originated in a woman aged 18-29 years with multiple sclerosis. V gene TRBV20-1 combines with J gene TRBJ2-1, with 9 bases fitting TRBD2. The sample comprised CD4+ T cells from blood. CDR3 DNA sequence: TGCAGTGCTAGAGATTACCTAGCGGGATCGGGTGAGCAGTTCTTC. Protein sequence: CSARDYLAGSGEQFF.